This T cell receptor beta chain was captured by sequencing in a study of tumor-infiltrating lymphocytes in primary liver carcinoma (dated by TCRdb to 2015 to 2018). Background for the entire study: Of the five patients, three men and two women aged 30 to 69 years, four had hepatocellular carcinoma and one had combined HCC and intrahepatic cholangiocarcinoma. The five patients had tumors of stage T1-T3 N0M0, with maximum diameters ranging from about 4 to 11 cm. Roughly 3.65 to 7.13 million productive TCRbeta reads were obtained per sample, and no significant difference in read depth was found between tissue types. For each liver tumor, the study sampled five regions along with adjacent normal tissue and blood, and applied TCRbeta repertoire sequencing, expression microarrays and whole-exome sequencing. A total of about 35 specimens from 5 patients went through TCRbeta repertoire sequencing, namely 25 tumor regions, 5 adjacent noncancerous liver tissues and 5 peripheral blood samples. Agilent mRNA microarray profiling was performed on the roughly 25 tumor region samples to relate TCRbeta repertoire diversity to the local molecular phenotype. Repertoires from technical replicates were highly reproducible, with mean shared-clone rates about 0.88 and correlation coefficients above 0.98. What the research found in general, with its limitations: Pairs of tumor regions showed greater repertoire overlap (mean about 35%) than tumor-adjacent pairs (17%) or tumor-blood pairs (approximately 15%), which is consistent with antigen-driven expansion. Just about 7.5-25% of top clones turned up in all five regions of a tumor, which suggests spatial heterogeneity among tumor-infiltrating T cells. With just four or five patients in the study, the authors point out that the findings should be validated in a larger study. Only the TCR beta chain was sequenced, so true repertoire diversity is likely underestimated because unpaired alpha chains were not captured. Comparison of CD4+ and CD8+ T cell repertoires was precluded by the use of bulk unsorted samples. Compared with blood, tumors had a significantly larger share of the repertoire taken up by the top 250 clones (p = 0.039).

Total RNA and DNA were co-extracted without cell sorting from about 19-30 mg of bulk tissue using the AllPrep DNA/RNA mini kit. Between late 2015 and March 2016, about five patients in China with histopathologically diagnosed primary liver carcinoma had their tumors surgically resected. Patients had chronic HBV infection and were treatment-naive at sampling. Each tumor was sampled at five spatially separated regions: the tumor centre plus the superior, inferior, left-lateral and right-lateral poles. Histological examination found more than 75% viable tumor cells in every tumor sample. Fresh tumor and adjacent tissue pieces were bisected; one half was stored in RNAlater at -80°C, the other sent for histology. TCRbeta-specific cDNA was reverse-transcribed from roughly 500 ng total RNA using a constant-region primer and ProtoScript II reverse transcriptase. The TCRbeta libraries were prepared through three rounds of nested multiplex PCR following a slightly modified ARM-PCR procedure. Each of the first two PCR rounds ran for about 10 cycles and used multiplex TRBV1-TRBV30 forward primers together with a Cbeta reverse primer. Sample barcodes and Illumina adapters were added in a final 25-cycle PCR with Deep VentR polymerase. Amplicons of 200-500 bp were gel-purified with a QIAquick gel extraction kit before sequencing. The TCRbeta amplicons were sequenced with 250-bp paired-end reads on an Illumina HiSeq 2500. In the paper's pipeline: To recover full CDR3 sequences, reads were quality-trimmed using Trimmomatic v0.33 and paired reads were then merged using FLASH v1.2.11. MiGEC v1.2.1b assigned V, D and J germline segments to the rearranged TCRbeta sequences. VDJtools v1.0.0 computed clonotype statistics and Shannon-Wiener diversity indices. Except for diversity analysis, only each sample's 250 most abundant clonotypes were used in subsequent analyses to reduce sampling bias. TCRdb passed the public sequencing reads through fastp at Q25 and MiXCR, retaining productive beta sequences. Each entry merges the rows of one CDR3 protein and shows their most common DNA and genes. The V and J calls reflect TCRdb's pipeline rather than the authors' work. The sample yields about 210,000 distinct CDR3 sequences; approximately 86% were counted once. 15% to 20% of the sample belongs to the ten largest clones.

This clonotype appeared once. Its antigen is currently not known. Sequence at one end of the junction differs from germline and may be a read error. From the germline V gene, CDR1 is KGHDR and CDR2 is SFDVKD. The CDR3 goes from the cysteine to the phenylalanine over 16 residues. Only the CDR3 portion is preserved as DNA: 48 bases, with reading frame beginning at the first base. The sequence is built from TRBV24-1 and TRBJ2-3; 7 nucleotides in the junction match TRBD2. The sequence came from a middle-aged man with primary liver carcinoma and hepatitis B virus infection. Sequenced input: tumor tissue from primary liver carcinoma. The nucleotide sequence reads TGTGCCACCAGTGGAAGGGGAACGACTAGCACATATACGCAGTATTTT. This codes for CATSGRGTTSTYTQYF.